This TCR beta chain derives from a study of cytomegalovirus exposure and HLA in healthy donors. Across the study: Early on, a data release was issued that held tens of millions of unique TCRs from HLA-typed donors.

Study results and caveats: Researchers reported in a later analysis that a missense DCLRE1C variant was tied to TCR beta V- and J-gene trimming.

PCR used 60 Vbeta primers and 13 Jbeta primers. Measured with immunoSEQ multiplex PCR; TCRdb has only the in-frame clones, and not every one. This table holds tens of thousands of clones, roughly 64% found once. The table lists this clone with a count of one. No antigen is known for it. Specimen: PBMCs. The clonotype comes from a man in his fifties in good health and CMV-seropositive.

The CDR3 reads CAMGTGGTGELFF. The CDR3 bases are TGTGCCATGGGGACAGGAGGCACCGGGGAGCTGTTTTTT. The rearrangement links TRBV10-3 to TRBJ2-2; 8 bases line up with TRBD1. The V and J ends lost 9 bases and 4 bases, in that order; junction bases with no gene match: 4. Germline V CDR1 and CDR2: ENHRY, SYGVKD. The CDR3 spans 13 residues.